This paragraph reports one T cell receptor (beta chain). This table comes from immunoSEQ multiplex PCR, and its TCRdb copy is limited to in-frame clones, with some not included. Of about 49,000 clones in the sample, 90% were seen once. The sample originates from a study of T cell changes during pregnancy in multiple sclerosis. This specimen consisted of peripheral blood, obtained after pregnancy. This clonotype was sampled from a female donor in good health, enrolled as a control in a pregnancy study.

CDR3 sequence: CAISGGLGLPNTNYGYTF. The CDR3 nucleotides are TGTGCCATCAGTGGAGGACTAGGACTGCCAAATACGAACTATGGCTACACCTTC. V and J are TRBV10-3 and TRBJ1-2; D not certain. The germline gives CDR1 ENHRY, CDR2 SYGVKD. The CDR3 is 18 residues long. The V and J ends lost 4 bases and 2 bases respectively, with 23 bases between them.